The 16 T cell receptor beta chains given below trace back to one sample, sequenced in a study of T cell responses to AZD1222 COVID-19 vaccine. The table came from immunoSEQ multiplex PCR; TCRdb's copy has only in-frame clones and leaves some out. Of about 140,000 clones in the sample, 85% to 95% were seen once. This specimen was peripheral blood, taken 28 days after the second AZD1222 dose. The receptors here all came from an adult who received the AZD1222 COVID-19 vaccine.

The V and J genes are TRBV9 and TRBJ2-3, with 11 bases identical to TRBD1. With V trimmed by 2 bases and J by 2 bases, 4 bases remained unmatched. From germline, CDR1 is SGDLS and CDR2 YYNGEE. CDR3 length: 16 residues. For the CDR3, the DNA is TGTGCCAGCAGCGTTTGGACAGGGGGCAACACAGATACGCAGTATTTT. Encoded protein: CASSVWTGGNTDTQYF.

This clone was observed a single time. The rearrangement links TRBV19 to TRBJ2-3; D is unclear. CDR1 is LNHDA, CDR2 SQIVND, per germline (reference sequence). The V end was cut by 3 bases, the J end by 0 bases, with 7 bases between. There are 14 residues in the CDR3. CDR3 sequence: CASSIGSSTDTQYF. CDR3 nucleotides: TGTGCCAGTAGTATCGGGTCTAGCACAGATACGCAGTATTTT.

V usage is TRBV29-1 and J usage is TRBJ2-5; perhaps TRBD2 as D (6 bases). The CDR3 is made up of 13 amino acids. The germline V gene has CDR1 SQVTM and CDR2 ANQGSEA. The V end was cut by 5 bases, the J end by 1 base, with 11 bases between. For the CDR3, the DNA is TGCAGCGTTAGAATAGCGGTCCAAGAGACCCAGTACTTC. It codes for CSVRIAVQETQYF.

This clone was picked up one time. The gene calls are TRBV3-1 (or the pseudogene TRBV3-2) and TRBJ1-2; maybe TRBD1 (6 bases). With 1 base removed from V and 4 bases from J, the gap between germline ends came to 13 bases. Per the germline V gene, CDR1 is LGHDT and CDR2 is YNNKEL (reference sequence). The CDR3 extends over 15 amino acids. CDR3 in amino acids: CASSQAPQGFYGYTF. DNA of the CDR3: TGTGCCAGCAGCCAAGCCCCACAGGGTTTCTATGGCTACACCTTC.

The J gene is TRBJ2-7, the V gene TRBV29-1; no reliable D call. Germline V gene lookup returns CDR1 SQVTM and CDR2 ANQGSEA. There are 10 residues in the CDR3. The V and J ends lost 7 bases and 5 bases respectively, with 9 bases between them. The CDR3 is CSGGDDEQYF. The CDR3 DNA follows: TGCAGCGGGGGTGATGACGAGCAGTACTTC.

The rearrangement uses TRBV28 and TRBJ1-2; D may be TRBD1 (5 bases). Germline-derived CDR1 and CDR2 are MDHEN and SYDVKM. Trimming left V 4 bases short and J 9 bases short, with 9 bases between. The CDR3 runs 11 residues. CDR3 sequence reads: CASSYGGSYTF. In DNA form, the CDR3 reads TGTGCCAGCAGTTACGGGGGTAGCTACACCTTC.

The chain is built from TRBV14 and TRBJ1-3; no clear D. Trimming removed 1 base from V and 0 bases from J, with 10 bases in between. In germline, CDR1 is SGHDN, CDR2 FVKESK. The CDR3 covers 16 residues. CDR3 residues: CASSQGGRRSGNTIYF. DNA for the CDR3: TGTGCCAGCAGCCAAGGAGGCCGCCGCTCTGGAAACACCATATATTTT.

The genes are TRBV18 and TRBJ1-1, with D unclear. With 2 bases removed from V and 4 bases from J, the gap between germline ends came to 8 bases. Germline assignment: CDR1 KGHSH and CDR2 LQKENI. The CDR3 has 13 residues. In DNA form, the CDR3 reads TGTGCCAGCTCACCATTTGAAGTCACTGAAGCTTTCTTT. Translated, it gives CASSPFEVTEAFF.

The chain couples TRBV4-2 to TRBJ1-5; D is possibly TRBD1 (6 bases). There are 16 residues in the CDR3. Germline CDR1 and CDR2: LGHNA and YNFKEQ. Trimming left V 0 bases short and J 6 bases short, with 15 bases between. The chain's CDR3 is CASSQENREGGQPQHF. The CDR3 coding sequence is TGTGCCAGCAGCCAAGAAAACAGGGAGGGAGGTCAGCCCCAGCATTTT.

The V call is TRBV19, the J call TRBJ1-1; D perhaps matches TRBD1 (6 bases). CDR3 size: 13 residues. Looked up from germline, CDR1 is LNHDA and CDR2 is SQIVND (reference sequence). Trimming left V 8 bases short and J 5 bases short, with 15 bases between. CDR3 sequence reads: CASQGWGWTEAFF. The DNA of the CDR3 is TGTGCCAGTCAGGGGTGGGGCTGGACTGAAGCTTTCTTT. Together with reference TRBV19 and TRBJ1-1, the CDR3 gives the full variable domain: DGGITQSPKYLFRKEGQNVTLSCEQNLNHDAMYWYRQDPGQGLRLIYYSQIVNDFQKGDIAEGYSVSREKKESFPLTVTSAQKNPTAFYLCASQGWGWTEAFFGQGTRLTVV.

The chain uses TRBV27 and TRBJ1-2; 7 nucleotides line up with TRBD1. J was trimmed by 1 base and V by 5 bases; bases with no gene match: 10. This CDR3 region has 16 residues. Germline CDR1 reads MNHEY; CDR2 reads SMNVEV (reference sequence). CDR3 amino acids: CASSHRLGQHNYGYTF. CDR3 bases: TGTGCCAGCAGTCATAGATTGGGACAGCATAACTATGGCTACACCTTC.

The chain joins TRBV30 to TRBJ1-2; TRBD1 is a possible D gene (6 bases). With 3 bases removed from V and 4 bases from J, the gap between germline ends came to 18 bases. Per germline, CDR1 GTSNPN and CDR2 SVGIG (reference sequence). The CDR3 has 15 residues. The CDR3 nucleotides read TGTGCCTGGAGCCCAATCCCAACGGGGGCCTATGGCTACACCTTC. Protein sequence: CAWSPIPTGAYGYTF.

CDR3: CASSQQGWRQPQHF. The CDR3 DNA follows: TGCGCCAGCAGCCAGCAGGGTTGGAGACAGCCCCAGCATTTT. The chain carries TRBV4-1 and TRBJ1-5; D is perhaps TRBD1 (5 bases). V lost 3 bases and J 7 bases, leaving 13 bases between the germline ends. The CDR3 consists of 14 residues. The germline gives CDR1 MGHRA, CDR2 YSYEKL.

Turning to this clone: The sample has other DNA sequences that encode this CDR3 too. The chain combines TRBV7-9 with TRBJ2-7, with D unclear. The germline V gene encodes CDR1 SEHNR and CDR2 FQNEAQ (reference sequence). Trimming cost V 3 bases and J 0 bases, with 6 bases left between them. The CDR3 covers 13 residues. The CDR3 loop is CASSFGLSYEQYF. CDR3 sequence (DNA): TGTGCCAGCAGCTTTGGTCTCTCCTACGAGCAGTACTTC.

J is TRBJ2-7 and V is TRBV7-9; TRBD1 matches 8 bases. The CDR3 consists of 14 residues. The V gene's germline CDR1 is SEHNR and CDR2 FQNEAQ (reference sequence). After removal of 4 bases from V and 5 bases from J, the junction contained 7 bases not matched to a gene. CDR3 nucleotides: TGTGCCAGCAGCTACAGGGGGATTTTGGACGAGCAGTACTTC. Protein product: CASSYRGILDEQYF.

The gene calls are TRBV2 and TRBJ1-2; TRBD1 matches 11 bases. The V gene end was trimmed by 3 bases and the J gene end by 8 bases; junction bases not matched to a gene: 5. The CDR3 totals 14 residues. CDR1 is SNHLY, CDR2 FYNNEI, per germline. The CDR3 loop is CASSEGQGDGGYTF. The CDR3 DNA is TGTGCCAGCAGTGAGGGACAGGGGGACGGAGGCTACACCTTC.